Listed here are 32 T cell receptor beta chains from one sample, sequenced in a study of T cells in Graves' hyperthyroidism and ophthalmopathy. TCR beta CDR3 regions were amplified from RNA transcripts. Researchers ran a first-round RT-PCR on the TCR CDR3 using the HTBI primer set. MiXCR, applied by TCRdb to the multiplex PCR reads, yields one record per CDR3 protein. The table lists 390,000 or so distinct CDR3 sequences, about 15% of them singletons. Sequencing was performed on blood. Receptors originate from a young man with Graves' ophthalmopathy.

This clonotype has a single count. The chain uses TRBV19 and TRBJ2-3, with 8 nucleotides matching TRBD2. Germline V gene lookup returns CDR1 LNHDA and CDR2 SQIVND (reference sequence). The CDR3 totals 15 residues. V was clipped by 7 bases and J by 2 bases; unmatched bases: 8. The CDR3 bases are TGTGCCAGTACCGGGGGGGAGGGATTCACAGATACGCAGTATTTT. It translates to CASTGGEGFTDTQYF.

In its sample, this clonotype was seen many times. J is TRBJ1-5 and V is TRBV29-1; 10 nucleotides match TRBD1. The germline V gene encodes CDR1 SQVTM and CDR2 ANQGSEA. CDR3 size: 13 residues. The junction had 3 bases not matched to a gene; V was cut back by 5 bases and J by 5 bases. CDR3 nucleotide sequence: TGCAGCGTTAGCGGGACAGGGGATCAGCCCCAGCATTTT. It translates to CSVSGTGDQPQHF.

The J gene is TRBJ2-7, the V gene TRBV12-3 or TRBV12-4; 9 nucleotides agree with TRBD2. This CDR3 comprises 15 residues. V shed 5 bases and J 6 bases; nucleotides not matched to a gene: 11. This chain's CDR3 is CASSPGLAGPREQYF. As DNA, the CDR3 is TGTGCCAGCAGTCCGGGACTAGCCGGGCCGCGCGAGCAGTACTTC.

The table lists this clonotype with many counts. The chain has TRBV6-1 and TRBJ2-3; TRBD2 matches 12 bases. CDR3 length: 15 amino acids. From germline, CDR1 is MNHNS and CDR2 SASEGT. Trimming at V came to 5 bases and at J to 4 bases, leaving 4 bases not matched to a gene. As DNA, the CDR3 is TGTGCCAGCAGTCGGACTAGCGGGATCCCAGATACGCAGTATTTT. This sequence encodes CASSRTSGIPDTQYF.

This clonotype was recorded many times. The V gene is TRBV6-1, the J gene TRBJ2-5; D may be TRBD1 or TRBD2 (5 bases each). The CDR3 sequence is 16 residues long. Germline values: CDR1 MNHNS, CDR2 SASEGT. With 3 bases removed from V and 2 bases from J, the gap between germline ends came to 16 bases. The CDR3 sequence: CASSESPGTEQETQYF. CDR3 coding DNA: TGTGCCAGCAGTGAGTCGCCCGGGACGGAACAAGAGACCCAGTACTTC.

This clonotype was counted at least ten times. The chain carries TRBV6-5 and TRBJ1-5; no clear D. The CDR3 is made up of 15 amino acids. The V gene lost 3 bases and the J gene lost 2 bases, with 11 bases spanning the gap. The germline V gene encodes CDR1 MNHEY and CDR2 SVGAGI. This CDR3 reads CASSYRLEGNQPQHF. CDR3 nucleotides: TGTGCCAGCAGTTATCGCTTAGAGGGCAATCAGCCCCAGCATTTT.

A word on this clonotype: Being one base from a much bigger clone, this may be a read error. The CDR3 reads CATSLGQGYEQYF. As DNA, the CDR3 is TGTGCCACCAGTCTGGGACAGGGCTACGAGCAGTACTTC. The J gene is TRBJ2-7, the V gene TRBV24-1; 9 positions agree with TRBD1. The CDR3 is 13 residues long. Germline values: CDR1 KGHDR, CDR2 SFDVKD. The trim removed 6 bases at V and 3 bases at J, leaving 2 bases unmatched.

The chain couples TRBV20-1 to TRBJ2-2, with D possibly being TRBD1 or TRBD2 (7 bases each). The V end lost 3 bases, the J end lost 5 bases, and 13 bases lay between the germline ends. The CDR3 extends over 14 amino acids. Germline CDR1 DFQATT, CDR2 SNEGSKA (reference sequence). The CDR3 DNA reads TGCAGTGCTAGCCAGGGGGGGCCGACCGGGGAGCTGTTTTTT. As protein: CSASQGGPTGELFF.

The sample holds many counts of this clonotype. This chain connects TRBV3-1 to TRBJ1-1; 8 bases agree with TRBD1. The CDR3 totals 14 residues. CDR1 and CDR2 from the germline V gene are LGHDT and YNNKEL (reference sequence). Losses at the gene ends were 3 bases for V and 6 bases for J; bases not matched to a gene: 6. The CDR3 loop is CASSHSDRAAEAFF. CDR3 nucleotide sequence: TGTGCCAGCAGCCATTCGGACAGGGCCGCTGAAGCTTTCTTT. Full variable domain (rest looked up from reference TRBV3-1 and TRBJ1-1): DTAVSQTPKYLVTQMGNDKSIKCEQNLGHDTMYWYKQDSKKFLKIMFSYNNKELIINETVPNRFSPKSPDKAHLNLHINSLELGDSAVYFCASSHSDRAAEAFFGQGTRLTVV.

This clonotype was counted many times. The chain has TRBV27 and TRBJ2-7, with 9 bases lining up with TRBD1. The germline V gene has CDR1 MNHEY and CDR2 SMNVEV (reference sequence). The CDR3 runs 14 residues. Germline trimming cut 3 bases from V and 5 bases from J; bases unmatched to any gene: 5. CDR3 nucleotide sequence: TGTGCCAGCAGTTTGACAGGGGGAATGAACGAGCAGTACTTC. It encodes CASSLTGGMNEQYF.

This clonotype was recorded at least ten times. The rearrangement joins TRBV27 to TRBJ2-5; no firm D call. The CDR3 has 12 amino acids. Trimming shortened V by 6 bases and J by 7 bases, and 12 bases separated the two germline ends. Germline CDR1 and CDR2: MNHEY and SMNVEV (reference sequence). CDR3 sequence reads: CASRNRRGTQYF. The CDR3 coding sequence is TGTGCCAGCAGAAACCGTAGAGGGACCCAGTACTTC.

This clonotype was counted between two and nine times. The CDR3 DNA sequence: TGCGCCAGCAGCCAAGGGGACAGGGGTTGGGGCACTGAAGCTTTCTTT. It codes for CASSQGDRGWGTEAFF. This chain uses TRBV4-1 with TRBJ1-1; TRBD1 matches at 10 bases. The CDR3 consists of 16 residues. Trimming cost V 1 base and J 4 bases; bases outside gene matches: 6. Germline-derived CDR1 and CDR2 are MGHRA and YSYEKL.

This clonotype was counted between two and nine times. A read error is likely, as this CDR3 ends without the conserved phenylalanine or tryptophan. This chain uses TRBV7-9 with TRBJ1-2; tentatively, D is TRBD1 (6 bases). Germline V CDR1 and CDR2: SEHNR, FQNEAQ (reference sequence). The V gene lost 9 bases and the J gene lost 1 base, with 18 bases spanning the gap. The CDR3 length is 15 residues. In DNA, the CDR3 is TGTGCCAGTCTGGGGCCAAGCAGGGGTAACTATGGCTACACCCTC. Its translation: CASLGPSRGNYGYTL.

About this clonotype: A much larger clone lies one base from this, so it may be a read error. J is TRBJ1-1 and V is TRBV5-1; no clear D. Trimming removed 4 bases at V and 9 bases at J, with 10 bases between. The CDR3 consists of 11 residues. Germline lookup yields CDR1 SGHRS and CDR2 YFSETQ. The CDR3 DNA follows: TGCGCCAGCAGCGTGGCAGACCAAGCTTTCTTT. Amino acids: CASSVADQAFF.

This clonotype was found many times. V and J are TRBV15 and TRBJ2-1, with 10 bases lining up with TRBD1. Germline CDR1 and CDR2: LNHNV and YYDKDF (reference sequence). With 6 bases clipped from V and 8 bases from J, the junction kept 4 bases outside the gene matches. The CDR3 extends over 13 amino acids. CDR3 in DNA: TGTGCCACCAGGGGACAGGGGATTTATGAGCAGTTCTTC. Residues: CATRGQGIYEQFF.

This clonotype was seen ten or more times. The V gene is TRBV11-3, the J gene TRBJ2-5, with D possibly TRBD2 on 5 matching bases. The CDR3 is made up of 17 amino acids. CDR1 SGHNT and CDR2 YENEEA come from the germline V gene. The germline V and J ends were trimmed by 5 bases and 5 bases, with 24 bases remaining between them. The CDR3 nucleotides are TGTGCCAGCAGCCCCCGATCTAGCCCGACCATAGGGGAGACCCAGTACTTC. Encoded protein: CASSPRSSPTIGETQYF.

This clonotype was detected a few times. This chain connects TRBV2 to TRBJ1-5; no reliable D call. Per germline, CDR1 SNHLY and CDR2 FYNNEI. The V and J ends lost 4 bases and 0 bases respectively, with 7 bases between them. CDR3 size: 14 residues. The CDR3 loop is CASSVGPSNQPQHF. For the CDR3, the DNA is TGTGCCAGCAGTGTCGGACCTAGCAATCAGCCCCAGCATTTT. The entire variable domain, with the rest obtained from reference TRBV2 and TRBJ1-5, is as follows: EPEVTQTPSHQVTQMGQEVILRCVPISNHLYFYWYRQILGQKVEFLVSFYNNEISEKSEIFDDQFSVERPDGSNFTLKIRSTKLEDSAMYFCASSVGPSNQPQHFGDGTRLSIL.

This clonotype occurred many times. In DNA, the CDR3 is TGCGCCAGCAGAGATAGAGGGGGACAGAACACTGAAGCTTTCTTT. Translating gives CASRDRGGQNTEAFF. The V gene is TRBV5-1, the J gene TRBJ1-1, with D possibly TRBD1 on 6 matching bases. The germline V gene has CDR1 SGHRS and CDR2 YFSETQ. The V gene lost 5 bases and the J gene lost 1 base, with 15 bases spanning the gap. The CDR3 totals 15 residues.

This clonotype was seen many times. The V gene is TRBV18, the J gene TRBJ2-1, with D perhaps being TRBD1 or TRBD2 (6 bases each). V lost 2 bases and J 6 bases, leaving 17 bases between the germline ends. The V gene's germline CDR1 is KGHSH and CDR2 LQKENI. This CDR3 contains 16 residues. Here the CDR3 DNA reads TGTGCCAGCTCACCAGGCGGGACAAATAGGGCCAATGAGCAGTTCTTC. Protein product: CASSPGGTNRANEQFF.

The table lists this clonotype with a few counts. The V and J genes are TRBV7-2 and TRBJ2-1; the D call may be TRBD1 or TRBD2 (5 bases each). Germline V gives CDR1 SGHTA, CDR2 FQGNSA. V shed 5 bases and J shed 6 bases, with 8 bases lying between them. The CDR3 sequence is 12 residues long. CDR3 amino acids: CASSPGLNEQFF. The CDR3 DNA reads TGTGCCAGCAGCCCGGGGCTCAATGAGCAGTTCTTC. The variable domain in full, with the rest retrieved from reference TRBV7-2 and TRBJ2-1, is GAGVSQSPSNKVTEKGKDVELRCDPISGHTALYWYRQSLGQGLEFLIYFQGNSAPDKSGLPSDRFSAERTGGSVSTLTIQRTQQEDSAVYLCASSPGLNEQFFGPGTRLTVL.

V usage is TRBV4-1 and J usage is TRBJ2-2; 8 positions agree with TRBD1. Germline assignment: CDR1 MGHRA and CDR2 YSYEKL. CDR3 length: 16 amino acids. With V trimmed by 3 bases and J by 1 base, 4 bases remained unmatched. The DNA for the CDR3 is TGCGCCAGCAGCCATGGACAGGGCGTGAACACCGGGGAGCTGTTTTTT. Translated: CASSHGQGVNTGELFF.

This clonotype was seen many times. The chain's CDR3 is CASSTGLRTQYF. CDR3 coding DNA: TGTGCCAGCAGCACCGGGCTCCGGACCCAGTACTTC. This chain joins TRBV3-1 and TRBJ2-5; no clear D. CDR1 is LGHDT and CDR2 is YNNKEL in the germline V gene (reference sequence). V was clipped by 5 bases and J by 7 bases, with 11 bases between them. CDR3 length: 12 residues.

This clonotype was counted ten times or more. The genes are TRBV20-1 and TRBJ2-5; possibly TRBD2 for D (6 bases). Germline-derived CDR1 and CDR2 are DFQATT and SNEGSKA (reference sequence). The CDR3 runs 13 residues. V was trimmed by 1 base and J by 5 bases, leaving 11 bases between them. The CDR3 loop is CSARGGGTETQYF. Written as DNA, the CDR3 is TGCAGTGCTAGAGGTGGGGGGACGGAGACCCAGTACTTC.

This clonotype was detected ten times or more. The chain is built from TRBV7-9 and TRBJ2-5; D not resolved. The CDR3 contains 15 residues. The ends were cut back, 7 bases at V and 2 bases at J, with 17 bases in the middle. Germline V lookup: CDR1 SEHNR, CDR2 FQNEAQ (reference sequence). For the CDR3, the DNA is TGTGCCAGCAACCCCGCCTGGGGTCTACAAGAGACCCAGTACTTC. Translated, it gives CASNPAWGLQETQYF.

This clonotype came up many times. This chain joins TRBV5-6 and TRBJ2-7; 7 bases map to TRBD1. J gave up 6 bases and V 4 bases, and 10 bases lay outside the gene matches. Germline loops: CDR1 SGHDT, CDR2 YYEEEE. The CDR3 is 14 residues long. The DNA for the CDR3 is TGTGCCAGCAGCAACCCGGGACAGTCCGTCGAGCAGTACTTC. It translates to CASSNPGQSVEQYF.

In its sample, this clonotype was seen many times. The chain combines TRBV7-2 with TRBJ2-3; D unclear. V gave up 1 base and J gave up 4 bases, with 21 bases separating them. In germline, CDR1 is SGHTA, CDR2 FQGNSA. The CDR3 totals 18 residues. The CDR3 DNA reads as TGTGCCAGCAGCTTAGTTGAACTTCCAGATTCCATACCAGATACGCAGTATTTT. Amino acids: CASSLVELPDSIPDTQYF.

V usage is TRBV2 and J usage is TRBJ1-4; no clear D gene. CDR1 and CDR2 from the germline V gene are SNHLY and FYNNEI. The germline V and J ends were trimmed by 4 bases and 7 bases, with 13 bases remaining between them. CDR3 size: 14 residues. The CDR3: CASSARERGEKLFF. The CDR3 DNA is TGTGCCAGCAGTGCTCGGGAGAGAGGTGAAAAACTGTTTTTT.

This clonotype has only a few counts. This may stem from a read error, because a much larger clone lies one nucleotide away. This chain uses TRBV11-2 with TRBJ2-7; D possibly corresponds to TRBD1 (6 bases). The V gene's germline CDR1 is SGHAT and CDR2 FQNNGV. The length of the CDR3 is 15 residues. The CDR3: CAGSHSAQGVYEQYF. Here the CDR3 DNA reads TGTGCCGGCAGCCATTCGGCACAGGGAGTGTACGAGCAGTACTTC.

This clonotype was detected only once. This chain connects TRBV9 to TRBJ2-7; tentatively, D is TRBD1 (7 bases). Germline V gene lookup returns CDR1 SGDLS and CDR2 YYNGEE. V was shortened by 0 bases and J by 7 bases, with 17 bases between the two germline ends. The length of the CDR3 is 15 residues. Here the CDR3 reads CASSVDGQGGVEQYF. CDR3 bases: TGTGCCAGCAGCGTAGATGGGCAGGGGGGAGTTGAGCAGTACTTC.

V and J are TRBV24-1 and TRBJ2-1, with 7 positions matching TRBD2. V lost 4 bases and J lost 2; bases outside the gene matches: 7. CDR3 size: 16 residues. The germline CDR1 and CDR2 sequences are KGHDR and SFDVKD. The CDR3 reads CATSDPTSDPYNEQFF. The CDR3 DNA reads TGTGCCACCAGTGACCCAACTAGCGATCCCTACAATGAGCAGTTCTTC.

The rearrangement links TRBV7-2 to TRBJ2-7, with 8 bases that match TRBD2. The junction had 12 bases not matched to a gene; V was cut back by 8 bases and J by 3 bases. Germline lookup yields CDR1 SGHTA and CDR2 FQGNSA. CDR3 length equals 15 residues. CDR3 residues: CASAAPSSGNYEQYF. The CDR3 DNA sequence: TGTGCCAGCGCTGCACCTAGTAGCGGGAACTACGAGCAGTACTTC. The full variable domain, its missing parts supplied by reference TRBV7-2 and TRBJ2-7, is GAGVSQSPSNKVTEKGKDVELRCDPISGHTALYWYRQSLGQGLEFLIYFQGNSAPDKSGLPSDRFSAERTGGSVSTLTIQRTQQEDSAVYLCASAAPSSGNYEQYFGPGTRLTVT.

V and J are TRBV5-1 and TRBJ2-1; the D gene is possibly TRBD2 (6 bases). Germline V gene lookup returns CDR1 SGHRS and CDR2 YFSETQ. V was shortened by 6 bases and J by 2 bases, with 18 bases between the two germline ends. The CDR3 extends over 16 amino acids. CDR3 residues: CASTPLGGDPYNEQFF. CDR3 DNA: TGCGCCAGCACCCCTCTCGGGGGAGACCCCTACAATGAGCAGTTCTTC.